This passage covers 11 T cell receptor beta chains from one sample sequenced in a study of cytomegalovirus exposure and HLA in healthy donors. Both 60 Vbeta primers and 13 Jbeta primers went into the PCR. Measured with immunoSEQ multiplex PCR; TCRdb has only the in-frame clones, and not every one. The sample contains around 140,000 clones, around four fifths of which appear only once. Sequenced material: PBMCs. All receptors come from a man aged 40-49 years in good health and CMV-seronegative.

J is TRBJ1-5 and V is TRBV28; 10 positions agree with TRBD1. From germline, CDR1 is MDHEN and CDR2 SYDVKM. The CDR3 is 16 amino acids. The V gene end was trimmed by 5 bases and the J gene end by 7 bases; junction bases not matched to a gene: 11. The CDR3 DNA follows: TGTGCCAGCAGTAGACCACGGGACAGGGGAGGACAGCCCCAGCATTTT. The encoded protein is CASSRPRDRGGQPQHF.

The rearrangement joins TRBV7-2 to TRBJ1-6; 10 bases are a match to TRBD1. The CDR3 has 18 amino acids. Germline loops: CDR1 SGHTA, CDR2 FQGNSA. Germline trimming cut 1 base from V and 5 bases from J; bases unmatched to any gene: 8. CDR3 nucleotide sequence: TGTGCCAGCAGCTTAGGATGGGGACAGGGGAAAAATAATTCACCCCTCCACTTT. Its translation is CASSLGWGQGKNNSPLHF.

The V gene is TRBV11-3, the J gene TRBJ2-3; D is possibly TRBD1 (6 bases). Looked up from germline, CDR1 is SGHNT and CDR2 is YENEEA. The CDR3 contains 16 residues. Trimming removed 1 base at V and 3 bases at J, with 14 bases between. The CDR3 sequence is CASSLGGRGVTDTQYF. The CDR3 DNA reads TGTGCCAGCAGCTTAGGTGGCAGGGGAGTAACAGATACGCAGTATTTT.

The chain has TRBV5-4 and TRBJ1-2; D might be TRBD1 (5 bases). CDR1 is SGHNT, CDR2 YYREEE, per germline (reference sequence). Between the trimmed V and J ends, which lost 4 bases and 0 bases, there was a span of 13 bases. The length of the CDR3 is 15 residues. Here the CDR3 DNA reads TGTGCCAGCAGCAAGACAGAGTTAGCTAACTATGGCTACACCTTC. It yields the protein CASSKTELANYGYTF. The full variable domain, in which reference TRBV5-4 and TRBJ1-2 provide the parts outside the CDR3, is ETGVTQSPTHLIKTRGQQVTLRCSSQSGHNTVSWYQQALGQGPQFIFQYYREEENGRGNFPPRFSGLQFPNYSSELNVNALELDDSALYLCASSKTELANYGYTFGSGTRLTVV.

This chain connects TRBV6-5 to TRBJ2-7; D call uncertain. The germline V and J ends were trimmed by 2 bases and 1 base, with 9 bases remaining between them. Germline V CDR1 and CDR2: MNHEY, SVGAGI. The CDR3 extends over 14 amino acids. The CDR3 coding sequence is TGTGCCAGCAGTTACAGTCCAGGTTCCTACGAGCAGTACTTC. Translation gives CASSYSPGSYEQYF.

This clone was recorded a few times. The genes are TRBV6-6 and TRBJ2-1; D is unresolved. Germline V gives CDR1 MNHNY, CDR2 SVGAGI (reference sequence). The length of the CDR3 is 11 residues. Trimming took off 9 bases at V and 15 bases at J, with 18 bases between the two ends. The CDR3 loop is CASLRERLPFF. The CDR3, as DNA: TGTGCCAGTCTTAGAGAGAGGTTGCCGTTCTTC.

This clone has only a few counts. The V call is TRBV11-3, the J call TRBJ1-6; no clear D. The CDR3 is 13 residues long. The germline V gene encodes CDR1 SGHNT and CDR2 YENEEA. V gave up 5 bases and J gave up 9 bases, with 11 bases separating them. CDR3 sequence: CASSQARGSPLHF. The CDR3 region has the DNA TGTGCCAGCAGCCAGGCCCGGGGTTCACCCCTCCACTTT.

This clone was seen only a few times. V gene TRBV6-5 combines with J gene TRBJ2-1; a weak D match, TRBD2 (5 bases). CDR1 MNHEY and CDR2 SVGAGI come from the germline V gene. This CDR3 is built from 16 residues. V lost 0 bases and J lost 2, with 11 bases in between. The CDR3 loop is CASSYSGDPAYNEQFF. CDR3 nucleotides: TGTGCCAGCAGTTACTCCGGGGATCCCGCCTACAATGAGCAGTTCTTC.

As to this clone: At one end the junction does not follow the germline gene, possibly because of a read error. The J gene is TRBJ2-7, the V gene TRBV4-1, with D maybe TRBD1 (6 bases). CDR1 and CDR2 from the germline V gene are MGHRA and YSYEKL. The CDR3 covers 15 residues. For the CDR3, the DNA is TGCGCCAGCAGCCAAGACCATGGACAGACCTACGGGCAGTACTTC. Translated, it gives CASSQDHGQTYGQYF.

J is TRBJ2-1 and V is TRBV14; 11 nucleotides agree with TRBD2. V was clipped by 4 bases and J by 3 bases; unmatched bases: 5. In germline, CDR1 is SGHDN, CDR2 FVKESK. The CDR3 extends over 16 amino acids. CDR3 residues: CASSRTSGGLYNEQFF. Written as DNA, the CDR3 is TGTGCCAGCAGCCGTACTAGCGGGGGCCTCTACAATGAGCAGTTCTTC.

The chain uses TRBV29-1 and TRBJ2-2; D is ambiguous. V was shortened by 3 bases and J by 7 bases, with 15 bases between the two germline ends. Germline CDR1 is SQVTM and CDR2 is ANQGSEA. The CDR3 runs 14 residues. This chain's CDR3 is CSVEVTGTHGELFF. The DNA of the CDR3 is TGCAGCGTTGAGGTCACGGGTACGCACGGGGAGCTGTTTTTT.